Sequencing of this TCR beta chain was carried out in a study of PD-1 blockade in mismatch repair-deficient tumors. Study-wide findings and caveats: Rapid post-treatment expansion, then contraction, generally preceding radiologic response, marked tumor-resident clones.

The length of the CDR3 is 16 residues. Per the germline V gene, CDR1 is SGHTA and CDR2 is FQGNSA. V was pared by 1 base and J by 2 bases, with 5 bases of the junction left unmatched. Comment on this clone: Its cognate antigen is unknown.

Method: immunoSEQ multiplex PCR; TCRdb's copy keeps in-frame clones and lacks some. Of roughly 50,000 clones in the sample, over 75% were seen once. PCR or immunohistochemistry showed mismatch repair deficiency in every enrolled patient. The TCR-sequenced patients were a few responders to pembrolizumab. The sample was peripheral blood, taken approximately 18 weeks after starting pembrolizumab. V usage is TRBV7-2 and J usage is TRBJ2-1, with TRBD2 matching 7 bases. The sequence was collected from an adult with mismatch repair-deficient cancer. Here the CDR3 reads CASSLESGITYNEQFF. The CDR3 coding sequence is TGTGCCAGCAGCTTAGAAAGCGGGATAACCTACAATGAGCAGTTCTTC.